These 20 T cell receptor beta chains were all obtained from the same sample, sequenced in a study of T cell changes during pregnancy in multiple sclerosis. Generated by immunoSEQ multiplex PCR, the TCRdb table keeps only in-frame clones and is missing some. The sample has 84,000 or so clones; about 94% are singletons. Sample: peripheral blood, taken in the third trimester of pregnancy. The receptors stem from a female donor with multiple sclerosis, enrolled in a pregnancy study.

The chain joins TRBV5-1 to TRBJ1-1, with D tentatively TRBD1 (5 bases). V was cut by 3 bases and J by 5 bases, with 11 bases left in between. The CDR3 is made up of 13 amino acids. Germline loops: CDR1 SGHRS, CDR2 YFSETQ. The CDR3, as DNA: TGCGCCAGCAGCTCTGGGGGGAGGACTGAAGCTTTCTTT. Amino acid sequence: CASSSGGRTEAFF.

This sequence joins TRBV27 and TRBJ1-1; TRBD1 aligns across 7 bases. CDR3 length: 15 amino acids. Per germline, CDR1 MNHEY and CDR2 SMNVEV (reference sequence). The V and J ends lost 5 bases and 0 bases, in that order; junction bases with no gene match: 6. This CDR3 is CASSPGQILNTEAFF. In nucleotides, the CDR3 is TGTGCCAGCAGTCCGGGACAGATATTGAACACTGAAGCTTTCTTT.

The gene calls are TRBV7-2 and TRBJ1-1; perhaps TRBD1 as D (6 bases). Trimming left V 4 bases short and J 3 bases short, with 15 bases between. The CDR3 length is 15 residues. Germline V CDR1 and CDR2: SGHTA, FQGNSA. CDR3 residues: CASSSGPGVDTEAFF. CDR3 bases: TGTGCCAGCAGCTCGGGCCCAGGGGTGGACACTGAAGCTTTCTTT.

Of note for this clone: At one end the junction does not follow the germline gene, possibly because of a read error. The chain has TRBV11-3 and TRBJ1-3; D remains unclear. The CDR3 has 16 residues. Germline CDR1 and CDR2: SGHNT and YENEEA. The CDR3 DNA sequence: TGTACCAGCAGCCGTATCGACTGTAGCTCTGGAAACACCATATATTTT. This codes for CTSSRIDCSSGNTIYF.

This clone was detected ten times or more. J is TRBJ1-6 and V is TRBV7-6; D gene uncertain. There are 15 residues in the CDR3. The V and J ends lost 5 bases and 5 bases respectively, with 13 bases between them. Germline V gene data show CDR1 as SGHVS and CDR2 as FNYEAQ. The CDR3 loop reads CASSAWPEDNSPLHF. The CDR3, as DNA: TGTGCCAGCAGCGCTTGGCCCGAGGATAATTCACCCCTCCACTTT.

The rearrangement links TRBV29-1 to TRBJ1-1; possible D gene TRBD1, 6 bases. Trimming took off 4 bases at V and 5 bases at J, with 14 bases between the two ends. Germline lookup yields CDR1 SQVTM and CDR2 ANQGSEA. This CDR3 comprises 13 residues. Here the CDR3 DNA reads TGCAGCGTTGGGTTGGGGGCTCGGACTGAAGCTTTCTTT. This encodes CSVGLGARTEAFF.

V is TRBV5-4 and J is TRBJ2-7; the match to TRBD2 covers 11 bases. The trim removed 4 bases at V and 2 bases at J, leaving 2 bases unmatched. The CDR3 contains 14 residues. Germline values: CDR1 SGHNT, CDR2 YYREEE (reference sequence). In nucleotides, the CDR3 is TGTGCCAGCAGCCATAGCGGGGGGGCCTACGAGCAGTACTTC. This gives the protein CASSHSGGAYEQYF. Drawing the rest from reference TRBV5-4 and TRBJ2-7, the complete variable domain is ETGVTQSPTHLIKTRGQQVTLRCSSQSGHNTVSWYQQALGQGPQFIFQYYREEENGRGNFPPRFSGLQFPNYSSELNVNALELDDSALYLCASSHSGGAYEQYFGPGTRLTVT.

The rearrangement joins TRBV5-6 to TRBJ1-2; no clear D gene. V was trimmed by 1 base and J by 4 bases, leaving 14 bases between them. Germline V CDR1 and CDR2: SGHDT, YYEEEE. The CDR3 spans 15 residues. CDR3 DNA: TGTGCCAGCAGCTTGAAATCGGTGCGCCTCTATGGCTACACCTTC. Translation gives CASSLKSVRLYGYTF.

V and J are TRBV11-2 and TRBJ1-6; the D is unclear. Between the trimmed V and J ends, which lost 4 bases and 7 bases, there was a span of 14 bases. CDR3 length: 15 amino acids. Germline V lookup: CDR1 SGHAT, CDR2 FQNNGV. The chain's CDR3 is CASSCEMWENSPLHF. The CDR3 nucleotides are TGTGCCAGCAGCTGTGAAATGTGGGAGAATTCACCCCTCCACTTT.

This clone was counted once. In DNA, the CDR3 is TGTGCCAGCAGTTTAGCGCGCGGGGAGCAGTTCTTC. Its protein is CASSLARGEQFF. V and J are TRBV27 and TRBJ2-1; D might be TRBD2 (5 bases). Germline CDR1 is MNHEY and CDR2 is SMNVEV (reference sequence). V shed 2 bases and J shed 10 bases, with 9 bases lying between them. This CDR3 is 12 amino acids long.

The V gene is TRBV5-1, the J gene TRBJ2-2, with D maybe TRBD2 (5 bases). V was pared by 0 bases and J by 6 bases, with 18 bases between. The germline gives CDR1 SGHRS, CDR2 YFSETQ. The CDR3 length is 17 residues. In nucleotides, the CDR3 is TGCGCCAGCAGCTTGGAAAGCAGGAGGATTAGGTCCGGGGAGCTGTTTTTT. Translated, it gives CASSLESRRIRSGELFF.

The chain uses TRBV18 and TRBJ1-1; a possible D gene is TRBD1 (6 bases). Per germline, CDR1 KGHSH and CDR2 LQKENI. The ends were cut back, 9 bases at V and 1 base at J, with 9 bases in the middle. The CDR3 has 12 amino acids. Here the CDR3 DNA reads TGTGCCAGTCTACAGGGGAACACTGAAGCTTTCTTT. It codes for CASLQGNTEAFF. The full variable domain, rest sourced from reference TRBV18 and TRBJ1-1, is NAGVMQNPRHLVRRRGQEARLRCSPMKGHSHVYWYRQLPEEGLKFMVYLQKENIIDESGMPKERFSAEFPKEGPSILRIQQVVRGDSAAYFCASLQGNTEAFFGQGTRLTVV.

The chain carries TRBV7-9 and TRBJ1-6; TRBD1 might be the D (6 bases). V lost 4 bases and J lost 7, with 23 bases in between. This CDR3 has 18 amino acids. The germline gives CDR1 SEHNR, CDR2 FQNEAQ (reference sequence). CDR3 sequence reads: CASSSENGQRSTNSPLHF. CDR3 bases: TGTGCCAGCAGCTCCGAAAACGGACAGAGAAGTACCAATTCACCCCTCCACTTT.

The chain carries TRBV27 and TRBJ2-1; D possibly corresponds to TRBD1 (6 bases). This CDR3 spans 15 amino acids. V lost 7 bases to trimming and J lost 0 bases, with 13 bases between them. The germline V gene has CDR1 MNHEY and CDR2 SMNVEV (reference sequence). The DNA for the CDR3 is TGTGCCAGCAAACCCCAGGGGCGCTCCTACAATGAGCAGTTCTTC. Encoded protein: CASKPQGRSYNEQFF.

V is TRBV19 and J is TRBJ2-7; 8 bases match TRBD1. This CDR3 has 16 amino acids. The germline gives CDR1 LNHDA, CDR2 SQIVND (reference sequence). Unmatched junction bases numbered 10, after V lost 0 bases and J lost 6 bases. CDR3 loop: CASSIDPRDRLGEQYF. The CDR3 bases are TGTGCCAGTAGTATAGATCCACGGGACAGGCTTGGCGAGCAGTACTTC. Looking up the rest from reference TRBV19 and TRBJ2-7 gives the full variable domain: DGGITQSPKYLFRKEGQNVTLSCEQNLNHDAMYWYRQDPGQGLRLIYYSQIVNDFQKGDIAEGYSVSREKKESFPLTVTSAQKNPTAFYLCASSIDPRDRLGEQYFGPGTRLTVT.

This chain links TRBV5-1 with TRBJ2-5, with 7 bases aligning to TRBD1. The better agreement between TRBJ2-7 and the DNA end casts doubt on the J call. Germline V gives CDR1 SGHRS, CDR2 YFSETQ. The CDR3 is made up of 13 amino acids. CDR3 bases: TGCGCCAGCAGCATGGGACAGAACTACGAGCAGTACTTC. Amino acids: CASSMGQNYEQYF.

This clone is a singleton in its sample. The chain employs TRBV19 and TRBJ2-3; 7 nucleotides agree with TRBD1. CDR1 and CDR2 from the germline V gene are LNHDA and SQIVND (reference sequence). This CDR3 has 15 residues. V dropped 4 bases and J dropped 2; count of bases not matched to a gene: 6. The CDR3 sequence: CASSTRQGSTDTQYF. The DNA for the CDR3 is TGTGCCAGTAGTACCAGACAGGGATCCACAGATACGCAGTATTTT.

The J gene is TRBJ1-5, the V gene TRBV2, with 8 bases matching TRBD1. The CDR3 has 14 amino acids. V lost 4 bases to trimming and J lost 5 bases; unmatched junction nucleotides: 4. CDR1 is SNHLY, CDR2 FYNNEI, per germline. This chain's CDR3 is CASSGTGNYQPQHF. CDR3 DNA: TGTGCCAGCAGTGGGACAGGGAACTATCAGCCCCAGCATTTT. Using reference TRBV2 and TRBJ1-5 for the parts outside the CDR3, the full variable domain is EPEVTQTPSHQVTQMGQEVILRCVPISNHLYFYWYRQILGQKVEFLVSFYNNEISEKSEIFDDQFSVERPDGSNFTLKIRSTKLEDSAMYFCASSGTGNYQPQHFGDGTRLSIL.

This chain uses TRBV27 with TRBJ2-1, with D unclear. The V end lost 10 bases, the J end lost 2 bases, and 12 bases lay between the germline ends. Germline CDR1 reads MNHEY; CDR2 reads SMNVEV (reference sequence). The CDR3 runs to 13 residues. The chain's CDR3 is CATYEDTYNEQFF. The CDR3 bases are TGTGCCACCTACGAGGATACCTACAATGAGCAGTTCTTC.

The genes are TRBV25-1 and TRBJ1-5; 8 bases are a match to TRBD1. J lost 0 bases, V lost 2 bases, and 9 bases had no gene match. CDR1 and CDR2 from the germline V gene are MGHDK and SYGVNS. This CDR3 is built from 18 residues. CDR3 nucleotides: TGTGCCAGCAGTGAACCCGACAGGGGCCCCATTAGCAATCAGCCCCAGCATTTT. Translation: CASSEPDRGPISNQPQHF.